The next 9 T cell receptor beta chains were all read from a single sample in a study of control samples from healthy donors and cancer patients (dated by TCRdb to 2019 to 2021). The method behind the library was the immunoSEQ multiplex PCR assay. TCRdb holds this immuneACCESS table with in-frame rearrangements only. Some clones are missing; in checked studies, unresolved V genes explain under half, and the rest has no known cause. This sample holds 120,000 or so clones; around 90% were observed only once. Approximately 2.7% of the sample comes from the top ten. Sequencing input: blood. The receptors here all came from a man younger than 30 in good health.

This rearrangement joins TRBV5-1 to TRBJ2-7; TRBD2 is a possible D gene (6 bases). Trimming removed 3 bases from V and 1 base from J, with 8 bases in between. The germline CDR1 and CDR2 sequences are SGHRS and YFSETQ. CDR3 length: 13 amino acids. As DNA, the CDR3 is TGCGCCAGCAGCTACGGGACTTCCTACGAGCAGTACTTC. Translation gives CASSYGTSYEQYF.

The chain carries TRBV9 and TRBJ1-5; D not certain. Germline assignment: CDR1 SGDLS and CDR2 YYNGEE. The ends were cut back, 4 bases at V and 11 bases at J, with 19 bases in the middle. CDR3 size: 14 residues. In nucleotides, the CDR3 is TGTGCCAGCAGCCCTGTGGACGGTCCACGGGCCCAGCATTTT. This gives the protein CASSPVDGPRAQHF. The full variable domain, completed using reference TRBV9 and TRBJ1-5, is DSGVTQTPKHLITATGQRVTLRCSPRSGDLSVYWYQQSLDQGLQFLIQYYNGEERAKGNILERFSAQQFPDLHSELNLSSLELGDSALYFCASSPVDGPRAQHFGDGTRLSIL.

The chain is built from TRBV2 and TRBJ2-1, with D possibly called TRBD1 or TRBD2 (5 bases each). CDR1 and CDR2 from the germline V gene are SNHLY and FYNNEI. V gave up 7 bases and J gave up 6 bases, with 13 bases separating them. This CDR3 is 13 amino acids long. The CDR3 spells CASNRDGGNEQFF. DNA for the CDR3: TGTGCCAGCAACCGGGACGGCGGCAATGAGCAGTTCTTC.

The genes are TRBV11-2 and TRBJ1-2; TRBD1 aligns across 9 bases. With 5 bases clipped from V and 0 bases from J, the junction kept 7 bases outside the gene matches. This CDR3 region has 16 residues. Looked up from germline, CDR1 is SGHAT and CDR2 is FQNNGV. CDR3 in DNA: TGTGCCAGCAGCCCCGGCCGGACAGGGGCTAACTATGGCTACACCTTC. Translating it yields CASSPGRTGANYGYTF.

The gene calls are TRBV18 and TRBJ2-3, with D possibly matching TRBD2 (5 bases). From germline, CDR1 is KGHSH and CDR2 LQKENI. This CDR3 spans 17 amino acids. V was trimmed by 3 bases and J by 6 bases, leaving 22 bases between them. The CDR3 reads CASSPRGRRAAGDTQYF. In DNA, the CDR3 is TGTGCCAGCTCACCCCGTGGGCGGCGGGCCGCCGGGGATACGCAGTATTTT.

The chain joins TRBV19 to TRBJ2-1, with 7 positions matching TRBD1. J was trimmed by 7 bases and V by 3 bases; bases with no gene match: 3. The CDR3 spans 13 residues. Germline CDR1 and CDR2: LNHDA and SQIVND (reference sequence). As DNA, the CDR3 is TGTGCCAGTAGTATTGGCAGGGGGAATGAGCAGTTCTTC. Amino acid sequence: CASSIGRGNEQFF.

CDR3 bases: TGTGCCAGCAGTTTTGCAGGGTTCGGGGAGCTGTTTTTT. This codes for CASSFAGFGELFF. The chain carries TRBV12-3 or TRBV12-4 and TRBJ2-2, with D possibly being TRBD1 (5 bases). The CDR3 runs 13 residues. Trimming left V 3 bases short and J 7 bases short, with 9 bases between.

The V gene is TRBV5-5, the J gene TRBJ1-4, with 7 bases fitting TRBD1. Germline V gene data show CDR1 as SGHKS and CDR2 as YYEKEE (reference sequence). J gave up 8 bases and V 5 bases, and 6 bases lay outside the gene matches. The CDR3 covers 13 residues. The CDR3 protein is CASSKSGGEKLFF. The CDR3 region has the DNA TGTGCCAGCAGTAAATCAGGGGGAGAAAAACTGTTTTTT. The whole variable domain, remainder taken from reference TRBV5-5 and TRBJ1-4, is DAGVTQSPTHLIKTRGQQVTLRCSPISGHKSVSWYQQVLGQGPQFIFQYYEKEERGRGNFPDRFSARQFPNYSSELNVNALLLGDSALYLCASSKSGGEKLFFGSGTQLSVL.

The chain combines TRBV6-5 with TRBJ2-1, with D possibly being TRBD2 (7 bases). V was trimmed by 7 bases and J by 12 bases, leaving 19 bases between them. This CDR3 is 13 amino acids long. The germline V gene encodes CDR1 MNHEY and CDR2 SVGAGI. The CDR3 protein is CASNTLGGGGQFF. The CDR3 coding sequence is TGTGCCAGCAATACATTAGGGGGGGGAGGGCAGTTCTTC.